The entry that follows covers one T cell receptor beta chain sequence. Clones were read by immunoSEQ multiplex PCR, and TCRdb kept only the in-frame ones, dropping some. This sample has some 96,000 clones, with about 89% found just once. Germline V CDR1 and CDR2: SGHVS, FNYEAQ. V dropped 1 base and J dropped 3; count of bases not matched to a gene: 3. The CDR3 totals 16 residues. The data were taken from a study of blood T cell repertoires in COVID-19. Study at large: From T cells, B-cell-depleted T cells, or PBMCs came the material, which was cDNA or gDNA.

What was sequenced was peripheral blood. The sequence derives from a middle-aged man with acute or convalescent COVID-19. The chain recombines TRBV7-6 with TRBJ2-2; the match to TRBD2 covers 9 bases. In nucleotides, the CDR3 is TGTGCCAGCAGCTTAGGCAGACTAGCGGACACCGGGGAGCTGTTTTTT. Translation: CASSLGRLADTGELFF. The complete variable domain, with remaining parts taken from reference TRBV7-6 and TRBJ2-2, reads GAGVSQSPRYKVTKRGQDVALRCDPISGHVSLYWYRQALGQGPEFLTYFNYEAQQDKSGLPNDRFSAERPEGSISTLTIQRTEQRDSAMYRCASSLGRLADTGELFFGEGSRLTVL.